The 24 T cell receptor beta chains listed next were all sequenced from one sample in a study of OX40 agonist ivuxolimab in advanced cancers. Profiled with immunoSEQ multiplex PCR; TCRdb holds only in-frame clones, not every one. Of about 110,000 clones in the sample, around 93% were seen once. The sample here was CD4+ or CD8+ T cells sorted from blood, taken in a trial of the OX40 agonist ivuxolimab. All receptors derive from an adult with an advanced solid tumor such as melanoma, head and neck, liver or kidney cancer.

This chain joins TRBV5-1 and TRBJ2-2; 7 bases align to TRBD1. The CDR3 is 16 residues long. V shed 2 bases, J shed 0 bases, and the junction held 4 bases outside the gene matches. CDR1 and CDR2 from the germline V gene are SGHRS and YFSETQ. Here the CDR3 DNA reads TGCGCCAGCAGCTTAACCAGGGGGACGAACACCGGGGAGCTGTTTTTT. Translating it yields CASSLTRGTNTGELFF. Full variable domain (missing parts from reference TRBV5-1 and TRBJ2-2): KAGVTQTPRYLIKTRGQQVTLSCSPISGHRSVSWYQQTPGQGLQFLFEYFSETQRNKGNFPGRFSGRQFSNSRSEMNVSTLELGDSALYLCASSLTRGTNTGELFFGEGSRLTVL.

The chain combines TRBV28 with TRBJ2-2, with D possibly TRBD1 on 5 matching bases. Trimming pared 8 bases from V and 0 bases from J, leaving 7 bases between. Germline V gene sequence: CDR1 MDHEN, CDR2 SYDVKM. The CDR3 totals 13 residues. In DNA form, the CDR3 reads TGTGCCAGCCCGGACACGAACACCGGGGAGCTGTTTTTT. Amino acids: CASPDTNTGELFF.

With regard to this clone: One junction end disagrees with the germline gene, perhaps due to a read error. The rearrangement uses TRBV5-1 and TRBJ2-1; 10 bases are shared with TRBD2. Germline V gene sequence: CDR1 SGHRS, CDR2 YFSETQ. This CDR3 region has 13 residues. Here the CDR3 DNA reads TGCGCCAGCAGCCAAGACCTAGCGGGGGCGAGGATCTTC. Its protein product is CASSQDLAGARIF.

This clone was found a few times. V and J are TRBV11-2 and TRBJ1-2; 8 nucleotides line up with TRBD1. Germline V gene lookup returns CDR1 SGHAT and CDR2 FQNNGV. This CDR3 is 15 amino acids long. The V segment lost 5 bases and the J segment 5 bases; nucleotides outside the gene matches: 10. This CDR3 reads CASSTFTGGGYGYTF. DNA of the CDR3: TGTGCCAGCAGCACCTTCACAGGGGGGGGATATGGCTACACCTTC.

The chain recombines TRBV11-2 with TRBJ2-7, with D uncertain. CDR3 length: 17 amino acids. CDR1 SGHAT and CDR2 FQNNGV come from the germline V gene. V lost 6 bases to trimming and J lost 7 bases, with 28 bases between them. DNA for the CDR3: TGTGCCAGCAGTACAGCGCCCTTGAATCTTGTATCTGAAGAGCAGTACTTC. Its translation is CASSTAPLNLVSEEQYF.

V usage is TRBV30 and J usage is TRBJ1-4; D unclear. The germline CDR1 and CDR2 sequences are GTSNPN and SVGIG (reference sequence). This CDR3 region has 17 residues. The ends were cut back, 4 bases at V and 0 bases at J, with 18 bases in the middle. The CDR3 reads CAWNPGSPSSTNEKLFF. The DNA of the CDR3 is TGTGCCTGGAACCCCGGGTCACCTTCATCAACTAATGAAAAACTGTTTTTT. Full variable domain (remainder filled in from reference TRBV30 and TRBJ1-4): SQTIHQWPATLVQPVGSPLSLECTVEGTSNPNLYWYRQAAGRGLQLLFYSVGIGQISSEVPQNLSASRPQDRQFILSSKKLLLSDSGFYLCAWNPGSPSSTNEKLFFGSGTQLSVL.

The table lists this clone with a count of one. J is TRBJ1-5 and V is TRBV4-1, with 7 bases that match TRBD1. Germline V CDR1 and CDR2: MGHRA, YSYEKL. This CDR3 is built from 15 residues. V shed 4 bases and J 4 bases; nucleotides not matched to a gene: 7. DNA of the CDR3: TGCGCCAGCAGCCCCCGGGACAGAGGAAATCAGCCCCAGCATTTT. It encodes CASSPRDRGNQPQHF.

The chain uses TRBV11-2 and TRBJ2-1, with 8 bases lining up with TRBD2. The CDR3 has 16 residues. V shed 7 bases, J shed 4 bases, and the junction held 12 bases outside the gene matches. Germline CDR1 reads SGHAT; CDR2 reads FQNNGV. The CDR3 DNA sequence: TGTGCCAGCACCTATGGGGCCGGGACTAGATACAATGAGCAGTTCTTC. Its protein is CASTYGAGTRYNEQFF.

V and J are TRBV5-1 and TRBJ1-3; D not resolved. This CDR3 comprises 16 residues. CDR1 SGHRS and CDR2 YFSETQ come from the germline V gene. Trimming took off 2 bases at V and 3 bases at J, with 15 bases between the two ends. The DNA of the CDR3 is TGCGCCAGCAGCTTCGGACCGCAAGTAGATGGAAACACCATATATTTT. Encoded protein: CASSFGPQVDGNTIYF. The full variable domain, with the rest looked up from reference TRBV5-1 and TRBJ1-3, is KAGVTQTPRYLIKTRGQQVTLSCSPISGHRSVSWYQQTPGQGLQFLFEYFSETQRNKGNFPGRFSGRQFSNSRSEMNVSTLELGDSALYLCASSFGPQVDGNTIYFGEGSWLTVV.

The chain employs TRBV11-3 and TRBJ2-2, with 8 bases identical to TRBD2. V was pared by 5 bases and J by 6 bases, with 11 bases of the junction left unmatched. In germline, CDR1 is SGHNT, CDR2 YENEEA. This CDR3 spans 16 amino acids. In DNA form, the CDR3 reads TGTGCCAGCAGCCCGGGCTGGGCGGGAGGAGCCGGGGAGCTGTTTTTT. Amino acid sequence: CASSPGWAGGAGELFF.

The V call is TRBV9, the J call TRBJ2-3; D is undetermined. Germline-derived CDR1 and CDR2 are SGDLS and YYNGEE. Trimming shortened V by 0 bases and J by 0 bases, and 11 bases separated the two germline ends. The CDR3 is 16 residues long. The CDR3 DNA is TGTGCCAGCAGCGTAGATGGGCGGTCTAGCACAGATACGCAGTATTTT. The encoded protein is CASSVDGRSSTDTQYF.

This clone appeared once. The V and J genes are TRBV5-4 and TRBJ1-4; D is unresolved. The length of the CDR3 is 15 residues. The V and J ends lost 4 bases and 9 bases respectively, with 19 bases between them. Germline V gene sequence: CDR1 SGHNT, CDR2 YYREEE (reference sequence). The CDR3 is CASSQDGGGVKKLFF. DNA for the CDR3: TGTGCCAGCAGCCAGGACGGAGGCGGTGTAAAAAAACTGTTTTTT. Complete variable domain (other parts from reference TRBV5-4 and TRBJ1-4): ETGVTQSPTHLIKTRGQQVTLRCSSQSGHNTVSWYQQALGQGPQFIFQYYREEENGRGNFPPRFSGLQFPNYSSELNVNALELDDSALYLCASSQDGGGVKKLFFGSGTQLSVL.

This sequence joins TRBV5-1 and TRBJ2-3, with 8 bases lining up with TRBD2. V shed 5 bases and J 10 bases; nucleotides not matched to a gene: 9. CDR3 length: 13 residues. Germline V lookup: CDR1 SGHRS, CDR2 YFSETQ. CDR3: CASSYPGLEPQYF. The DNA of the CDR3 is TGCGCCAGCAGTTACCCGGGACTAGAGCCGCAGTATTTT.

The DNA of the CDR3 is TGTGCCAGCTCTCGACAGGGAGGGGAGCAGTTCTTC. Translating it yields CASSRQGGEQFF. The chain combines TRBV18 with TRBJ2-1; tentatively, D is TRBD1 or TRBD2 (7 bases each). The CDR3 length is 12 residues. V dropped 6 bases and J dropped 10 bases, with 13 bases sitting between them. Germline V CDR1 and CDR2: KGHSH, LQKENI.

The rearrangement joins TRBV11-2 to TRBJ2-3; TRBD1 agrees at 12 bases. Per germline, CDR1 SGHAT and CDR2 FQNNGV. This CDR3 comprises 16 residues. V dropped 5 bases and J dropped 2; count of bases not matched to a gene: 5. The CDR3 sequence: CASSPGQGAHTDTQYF. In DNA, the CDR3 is TGTGCCAGCAGCCCGGGACAGGGGGCCCACACAGATACGCAGTATTTT.

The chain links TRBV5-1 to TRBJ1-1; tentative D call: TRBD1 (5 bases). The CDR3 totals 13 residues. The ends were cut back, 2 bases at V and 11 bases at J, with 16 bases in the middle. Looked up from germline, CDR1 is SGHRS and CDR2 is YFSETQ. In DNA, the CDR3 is TGCGCCAGCAGCTTCGGAGGGGATTCTTTGGCTTTCTTT. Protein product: CASSFGGDSLAFF.

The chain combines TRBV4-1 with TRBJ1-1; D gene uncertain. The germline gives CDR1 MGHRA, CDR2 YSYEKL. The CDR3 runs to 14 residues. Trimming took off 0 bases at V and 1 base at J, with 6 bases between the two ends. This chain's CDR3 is CASSQDVQNTEAFF. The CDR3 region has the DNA TGCGCCAGCAGCCAAGATGTACAGAACACTGAAGCTTTCTTT.

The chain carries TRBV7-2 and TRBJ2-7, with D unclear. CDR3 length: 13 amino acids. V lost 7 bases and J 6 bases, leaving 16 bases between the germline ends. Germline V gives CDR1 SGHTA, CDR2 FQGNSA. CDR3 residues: CASTMTAGREQYF. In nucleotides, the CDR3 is TGTGCCAGCACCATGACGGCCGGGCGCGAGCAGTACTTC.

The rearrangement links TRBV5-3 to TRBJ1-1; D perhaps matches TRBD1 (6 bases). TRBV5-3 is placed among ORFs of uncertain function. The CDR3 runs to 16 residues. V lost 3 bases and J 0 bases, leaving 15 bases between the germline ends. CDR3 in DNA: TGTGCCAGAAGCTGGGAGACAGGACGAGTGAACACTGAAGCTTTCTTT. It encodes CARSWETGRVNTEAFF.

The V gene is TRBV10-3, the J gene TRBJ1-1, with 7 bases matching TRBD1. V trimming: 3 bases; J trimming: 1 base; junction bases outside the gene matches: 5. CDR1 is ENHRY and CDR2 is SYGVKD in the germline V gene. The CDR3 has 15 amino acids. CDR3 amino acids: CAISDPGTANTEAFF. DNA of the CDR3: TGTGCCATCAGTGACCCCGGGACAGCGAACACTGAAGCTTTCTTT.

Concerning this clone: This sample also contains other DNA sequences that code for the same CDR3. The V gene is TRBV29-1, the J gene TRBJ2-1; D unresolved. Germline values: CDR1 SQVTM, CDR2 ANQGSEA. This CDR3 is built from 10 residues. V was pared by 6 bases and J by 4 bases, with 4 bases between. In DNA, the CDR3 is TGCAGCGTGGGTTACAATGAGCAGTTCTTC. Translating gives CSVGYNEQFF.

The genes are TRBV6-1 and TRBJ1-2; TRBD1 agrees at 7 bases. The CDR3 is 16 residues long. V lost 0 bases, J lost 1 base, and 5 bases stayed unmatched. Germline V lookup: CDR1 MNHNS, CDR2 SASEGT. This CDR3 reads CASSEAGRDSNYGYTF. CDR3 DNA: TGTGCCAGCAGTGAAGCTGGTCGGGACAGTAACTATGGCTACACCTTC.

The DNA of the CDR3 is TGTGCCAGCAGTGAAGAGGGACAGCCTAATGAAAAACTGTTTTTT. It codes for CASSEEGQPNEKLFF. J is TRBJ1-4 and V is TRBV6-1; TRBD1 aligns across 7 bases. CDR1 is MNHNS, CDR2 SASEGT, per germline. Trimming removed 1 base from V and 3 bases from J; junction bases left unmatched: 2. The CDR3 is 15 residues long.

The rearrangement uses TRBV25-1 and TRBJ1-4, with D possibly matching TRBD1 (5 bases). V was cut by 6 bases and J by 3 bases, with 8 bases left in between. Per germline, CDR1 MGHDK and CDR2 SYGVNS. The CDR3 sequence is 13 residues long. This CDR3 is CASRWGSNEKLFF. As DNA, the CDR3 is TGTGCCAGCAGGTGGGGGTCTAATGAAAAACTGTTTTTT. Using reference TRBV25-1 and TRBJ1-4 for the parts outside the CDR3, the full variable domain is EADIYQTPRYLVIGTGKKITLECSQTMGHDKMYWYQQDPGMELHLIHYSYGVNSTEKGDLSSESTVSRIRTEHFPLTLESARPSHTSQYLCASRWGSNEKLFFGSGTQLSVL.